This TCR beta chain was retrieved from a study of T-cell memory formation after mild COVID-19. The CDR3 contains 14 residues. Trimming shortened V by 2 bases and J by 4 bases, and 11 bases separated the two germline ends. From germline, CDR1 is MNHNY and CDR2 SVGAGI (reference sequence). Concerning this clonotype: Its antigen is currently unknown.

Study observations and caveats: That cross-reactive memory joined was suggested by some responding clones appearing in pre-infection memory. For contracting clones, CD4+ ones sat mainly in CM and EM, CD8+ in EMRA.

Each CDR3 protein gets one entry after TCRdb re-called the 5' RACE reads with MiXCR. The table includes about 200,000 distinct CDR3 sequences, approximately 16% detected once. V is TRBV6-6 and J is TRBJ1-2; D ambiguous. The receptor was derived from an adult woman who had mild COVID-19 (a few samples of this study predate the infection). Cell type and time point are not known. Sample: PBMCs or a T cell subset sorted from them (not recorded which). As DNA, the CDR3 is TGTGCCAGCAGTTACGAGGGTGGGAGCTATGGCTACACCTTC. Its protein product is CASSYEGGSYGYTF.